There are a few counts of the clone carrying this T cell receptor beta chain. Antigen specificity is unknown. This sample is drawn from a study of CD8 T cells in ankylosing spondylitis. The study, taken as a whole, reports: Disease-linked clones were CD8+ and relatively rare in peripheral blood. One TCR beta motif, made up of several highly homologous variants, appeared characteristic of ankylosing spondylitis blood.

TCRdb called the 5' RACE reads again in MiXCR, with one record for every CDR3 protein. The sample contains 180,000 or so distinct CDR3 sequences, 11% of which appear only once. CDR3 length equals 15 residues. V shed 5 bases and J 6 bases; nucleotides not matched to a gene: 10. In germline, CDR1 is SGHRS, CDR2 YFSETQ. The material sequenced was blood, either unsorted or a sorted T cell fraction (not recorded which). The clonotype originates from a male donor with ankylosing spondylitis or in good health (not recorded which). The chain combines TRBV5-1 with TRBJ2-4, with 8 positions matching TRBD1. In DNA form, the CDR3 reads TGCGCCAGCAGACCCACCTTACAGGGGGTAAACATTCAGTACTTC. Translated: CASRPTLQGVNIQYF.